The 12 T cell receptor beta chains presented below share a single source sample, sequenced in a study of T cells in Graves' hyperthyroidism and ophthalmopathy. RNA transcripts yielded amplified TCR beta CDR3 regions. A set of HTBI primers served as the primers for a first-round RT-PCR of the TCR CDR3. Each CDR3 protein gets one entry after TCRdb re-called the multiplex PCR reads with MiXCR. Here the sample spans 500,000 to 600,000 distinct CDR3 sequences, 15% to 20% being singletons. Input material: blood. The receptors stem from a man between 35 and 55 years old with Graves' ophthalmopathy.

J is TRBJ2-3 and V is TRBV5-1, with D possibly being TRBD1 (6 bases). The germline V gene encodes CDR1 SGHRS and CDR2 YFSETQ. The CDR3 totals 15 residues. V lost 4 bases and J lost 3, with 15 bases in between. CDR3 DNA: TGCGCCAGCAGCAGTTACAGGGAAGGGACAGATACGCAGTATTTT. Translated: CASSSYREGTDTQYF. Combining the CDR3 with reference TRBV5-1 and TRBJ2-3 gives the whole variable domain KAGVTQTPRYLIKTRGQQVTLSCSPISGHRSVSWYQQTPGQGLQFLFEYFSETQRNKGNFPGRFSGRQFSNSRSEMNVSTLELGDSALYLCASSSYREGTDTQYFGPGTRLTVL.

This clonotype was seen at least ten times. The CDR3 nucleotides read TGTGCCAGCACTCCGGGCCGGCGGGGCACTGAAGCTTTCTTT. Translating it yields CASTPGRRGTEAFF. The chain recombines TRBV2 with TRBJ1-1; D uncertain. The V and J ends lost 7 bases and 4 bases respectively, with 16 bases between them. CDR1 and CDR2 (germline): SNHLY, FYNNEI. The length of the CDR3 is 14 residues.

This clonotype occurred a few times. CDR3 coding DNA: TGTGCCAGCAGCGATAACTGGGGGGAGCTGTTTTTT. Residues: CASSDNWGELFF. The gene calls are TRBV11-1 and TRBJ2-2; no clear D gene. The CDR3 consists of 12 residues. V was pared by 5 bases and J by 8 bases, with 9 bases between. CDR1 SGHAT and CDR2 FQDESV come from the germline V gene (reference sequence). Filled out from reference TRBV11-1 and TRBJ2-2, the complete variable domain reads EAEVAQSPRYKITEKSQAVAFWCDPISGHATLYWYRQILGQGPELLVQFQDESVVDDSQLPKDRFSAERLKGVDSTLKIQPAELGDSAMYLCASSDNWGELFFGEGSRLTVL.

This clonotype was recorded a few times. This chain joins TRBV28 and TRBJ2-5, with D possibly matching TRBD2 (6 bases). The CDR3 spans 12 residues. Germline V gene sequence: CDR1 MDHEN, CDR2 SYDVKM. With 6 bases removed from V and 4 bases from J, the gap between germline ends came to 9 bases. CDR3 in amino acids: CASRGGIETQYF. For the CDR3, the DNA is TGTGCCAGCAGGGGCGGGATAGAGACCCAGTACTTC.

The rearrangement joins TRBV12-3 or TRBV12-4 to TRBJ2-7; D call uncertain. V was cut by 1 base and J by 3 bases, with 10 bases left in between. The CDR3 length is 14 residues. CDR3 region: CASSLGLQIYEQYF. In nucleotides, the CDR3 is TGTGCCAGCAGTTTAGGGCTGCAGATCTACGAGCAGTACTTC.

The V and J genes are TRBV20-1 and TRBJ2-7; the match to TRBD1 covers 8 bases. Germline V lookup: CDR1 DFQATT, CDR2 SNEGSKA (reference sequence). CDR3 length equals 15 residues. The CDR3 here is CRAPRPGTGSYEQYF. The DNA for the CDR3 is TGCAGGGCCCCCCGCCCCGGGACAGGTAGCTACGAGCAGTACTTC.

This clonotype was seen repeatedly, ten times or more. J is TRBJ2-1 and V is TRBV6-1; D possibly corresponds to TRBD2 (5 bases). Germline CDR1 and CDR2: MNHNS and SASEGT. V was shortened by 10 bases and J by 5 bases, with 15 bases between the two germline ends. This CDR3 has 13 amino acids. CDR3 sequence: CATRAPGNNEQFF. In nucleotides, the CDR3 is TGTGCCACCCGAGCTCCCGGGAACAATGAGCAGTTCTTC.

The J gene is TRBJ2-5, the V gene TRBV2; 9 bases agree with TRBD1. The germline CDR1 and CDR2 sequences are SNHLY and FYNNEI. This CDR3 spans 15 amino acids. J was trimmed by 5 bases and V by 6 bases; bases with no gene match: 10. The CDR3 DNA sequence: TGTGCCAGCAGCGAACAGGGGGCCACGGCGGAGACCCAGTACTTC. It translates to CASSEQGATAETQYF.

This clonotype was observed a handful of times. The CDR3 nucleotides are TGCGCCAGCAGCTTGGGACAAGTTCAAAACATTCAGTACTTC. It codes for CASSLGQVQNIQYF. The chain carries TRBV5-1 and TRBJ2-4; no definite D call. Germline CDR1 is SGHRS and CDR2 is YFSETQ. The CDR3 loop spans 14 amino acids. Trimming shortened V by 0 bases and J by 5 bases, and 9 bases separated the two germline ends.

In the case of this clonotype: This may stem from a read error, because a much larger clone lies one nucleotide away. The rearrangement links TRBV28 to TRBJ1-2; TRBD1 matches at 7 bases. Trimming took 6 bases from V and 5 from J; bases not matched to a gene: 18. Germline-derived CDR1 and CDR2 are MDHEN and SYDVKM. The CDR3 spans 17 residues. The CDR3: CASSPEAGGRTRYGYTF. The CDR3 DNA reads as TGTGCCAGCAGCCCGGAGGCAGGGGGTCGGACCCGGTATGGCTACACCTTC.

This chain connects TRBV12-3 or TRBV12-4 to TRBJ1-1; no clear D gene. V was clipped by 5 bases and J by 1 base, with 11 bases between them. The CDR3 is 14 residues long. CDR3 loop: CASSHRRRNTEAFF. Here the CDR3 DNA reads TGTGCCAGCAGTCACCGGCGCAGGAACACTGAAGCTTTCTTT.

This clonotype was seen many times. This chain's CDR3 is CASSLGGTSEKLFF. In DNA form, the CDR3 reads TGTGCCAGCAGCTTAGGAGGCACATCAGAAAAACTGTTTTTT. The V call is TRBV11-2, the J call TRBJ1-4; D gene ambiguous. This CDR3 is 14 amino acids long. The germline V gene has CDR1 SGHAT and CDR2 FQNNGV. V lost 1 base and J 8 bases, leaving 11 bases between the germline ends.